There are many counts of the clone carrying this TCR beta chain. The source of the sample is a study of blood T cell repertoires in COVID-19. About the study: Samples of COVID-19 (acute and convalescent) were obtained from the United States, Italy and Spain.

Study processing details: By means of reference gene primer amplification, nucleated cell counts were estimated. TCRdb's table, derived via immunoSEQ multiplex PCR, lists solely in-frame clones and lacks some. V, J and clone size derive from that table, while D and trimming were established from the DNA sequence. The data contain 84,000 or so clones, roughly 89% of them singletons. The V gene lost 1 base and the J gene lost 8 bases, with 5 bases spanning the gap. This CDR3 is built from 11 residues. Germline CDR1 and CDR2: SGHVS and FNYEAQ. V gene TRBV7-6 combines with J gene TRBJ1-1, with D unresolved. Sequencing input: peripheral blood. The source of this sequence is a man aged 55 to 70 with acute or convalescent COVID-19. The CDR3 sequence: CASSLVGEAFF. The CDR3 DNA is TGTGCCAGCAGCTTAGTTGGCGAAGCTTTCTTT.